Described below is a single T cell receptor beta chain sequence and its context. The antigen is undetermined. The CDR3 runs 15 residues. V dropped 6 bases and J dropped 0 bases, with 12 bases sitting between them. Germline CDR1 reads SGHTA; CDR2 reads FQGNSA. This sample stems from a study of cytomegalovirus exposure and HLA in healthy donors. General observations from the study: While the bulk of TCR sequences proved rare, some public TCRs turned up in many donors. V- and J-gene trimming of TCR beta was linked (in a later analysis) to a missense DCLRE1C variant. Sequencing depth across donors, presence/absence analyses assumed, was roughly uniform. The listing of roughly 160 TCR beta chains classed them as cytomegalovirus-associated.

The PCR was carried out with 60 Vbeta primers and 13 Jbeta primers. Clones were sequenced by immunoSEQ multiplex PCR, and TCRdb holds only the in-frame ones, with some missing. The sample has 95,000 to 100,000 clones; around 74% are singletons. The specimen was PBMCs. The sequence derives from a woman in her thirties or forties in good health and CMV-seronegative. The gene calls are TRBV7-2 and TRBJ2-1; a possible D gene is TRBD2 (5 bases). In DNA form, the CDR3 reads TGTGCCAGCAGTCCGGACTGGAGCTCCTACAATGAGCAGTTCTTC. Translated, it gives CASSPDWSSYNEQFF.